A single sample gave rise to the 25 T cell receptor beta chains below, sequenced in a study of shared clonotypes between healthy human individuals. The protocol was immunoSEQ multiplex PCR, while the TCRdb copy is restricted to in-frame clones and leaves out a portion. The sample records roughly 2 million clones, 90% to 95% being singletons. Sequencing was carried out using naive CD4+ T cells sorted from blood. Subset described: CD45RA+ positively selected. The receptors were sampled from a man aged 18 to 35 in good health.

The V gene is TRBV21-1, the J gene TRBJ2-5; the table names TRBD2, a call not compared with the DNA. TRBV21-1 counts as a pseudogene. The CDR3 extends over 14 amino acids. This CDR3 is CASSIGETQETQYF. The CDR3 DNA sequence: TGTGCCAGCAGCATCGGGGAGACGCAAGAGACCCAGTACTTC.

This chain uses TRBV7-9 with TRBJ1-1, with D unresolved. The CDR3 extends over 12 amino acids. V lost 2 bases, J lost 10 bases, and 11 bases lay in between. Germline CDR1 reads SEHNR; CDR2 reads FQNEAQ (reference sequence). In DNA, the CDR3 is TGTGCCAGCAGCTTAATTACCGCTGGAGCTTTCTTT. Protein: CASSLITAGAFF.

The J gene is TRBJ2-1, the V gene TRBV7-9; 8 bases fit TRBD2. The CDR3 extends over 15 amino acids. Trimming removed 5 bases from V and 7 bases from J; junction bases left unmatched: 10. Per germline, CDR1 SEHNR and CDR2 FQNEAQ (reference sequence). CDR3 amino acids: CASSLILTSGNEQFF. The CDR3 coding sequence is TGTGCCAGCAGCCTAATTCTCACTAGCGGTAATGAGCAGTTCTTC.

V usage is TRBV19 and J usage is TRBJ2-3, with 9 bases identical to TRBD2. This CDR3 region has 16 residues. With V trimmed by 5 bases and J by 2 bases, 8 bases remained unmatched. Germline-derived CDR1 and CDR2 are LNHDA and SQIVND (reference sequence). The CDR3 protein is CASSPAPSGITDTQYF. The CDR3, as DNA: TGTGCCAGTAGTCCTGCCCCTAGCGGGATCACAGATACGCAGTATTTT.

The V gene is TRBV7-9, the J gene TRBJ1-4, with D unresolved. The CDR3 consists of 14 residues. In germline, CDR1 is SEHNR, CDR2 FQNEAQ (reference sequence). V was cut by 7 bases and J by 5 bases, with 14 bases left in between. DNA of the CDR3: TGTGCCAGCATTCTGGACGGAACGAATGAAAAACTGTTTTTT. This sequence encodes CASILDGTNEKLFF.

The chain employs TRBV27 and TRBJ2-7, with 10 bases that match TRBD2. The CDR3 sequence is 17 residues long. V was pared by 6 bases and J by 3 bases, with 14 bases of the junction left unmatched. CDR1 is MNHEY and CDR2 is SMNVEV in the germline V gene (reference sequence). Here the CDR3 reads CASRLQREGLVSYEQYF. The CDR3 bases are TGTGCCAGCAGACTCCAGCGGGAGGGCCTGGTTAGCTACGAGCAGTACTTC.

The chain links TRBV2 to TRBJ1-5; a weak D match, TRBD1 (5 bases). CDR1 and CDR2 from the germline V gene are SNHLY and FYNNEI. This CDR3 region has 13 residues. V was shortened by 6 bases and J by 7 bases, with 13 bases between the two germline ends. CDR3 protein: CASSDNPGQPQHF. CDR3 DNA sequence: TGTGCCAGCAGCGATAATCCAGGGCAGCCCCAGCATTTT.

The chain has TRBV2 and TRBJ1-4, with unresolved D. The CDR3 is made up of 13 amino acids. V lost 7 bases, J lost 8 bases, and 14 bases lay in between. Germline V gene data show CDR1 as SNHLY and CDR2 as FYNNEI. This chain's CDR3 is CASTEDLWEKLFF. The CDR3 region has the DNA TGTGCCAGCACCGAAGATTTGTGGGAAAAACTGTTTTTT.

The chain employs TRBV7-9 and TRBJ2-2; 9 bases are shared with TRBD2. V was clipped by 8 bases and J by 6 bases; unmatched bases: 7. The CDR3 has 14 residues. The V gene's germline CDR1 is SEHNR and CDR2 FQNEAQ (reference sequence). The CDR3 coding sequence is TGTGCCAGCGATATTTTAGCGGGGGCCGGGGAGCTGTTTTTT. Its translation: CASDILAGAGELFF.

This CDR3 is CASIPWPQGAGEQFF. DNA of the CDR3: TGTGCCAGCATACCCTGGCCCCAGGGGGCTGGTGAGCAGTTCTTC. The chain is built from TRBV7-2 and TRBJ2-1, with 8 bases matching TRBD1. J lost 9 bases, V lost 7 bases, and 14 bases had no gene match. This CDR3 is built from 15 residues. Germline CDR1 reads SGHTA; CDR2 reads FQGNSA.

This sequence joins TRBV4-1 and TRBJ2-2, with 9 bases aligning to TRBD1. The CDR3 is made up of 15 amino acids. In germline, CDR1 is MGHRA, CDR2 YSYEKL. V was pared by 2 bases and J by 5 bases, with 3 bases of the junction left unmatched. CDR3 protein: CASSQTGGRTGELFF. CDR3 in DNA: TGCGCCAGCAGCCAAACAGGGGGCCGGACCGGGGAGCTGTTTTTT.

The chain links TRBV28 to TRBJ1-3; D might be TRBD1 (6 bases). This CDR3 contains 15 residues. V dropped 5 bases and J dropped 1 base, with 12 bases sitting between them. Germline values: CDR1 MDHEN, CDR2 SYDVKM. The CDR3 sequence is CASSGQLLSGNTIYF. CDR3 sequence (DNA): TGTGCCAGCAGTGGACAGCTGTTGTCTGGAAACACCATATATTTT.

The chain links TRBV28 to TRBJ2-3, with 11 positions matching TRBD2. Trimming removed 3 bases from V and 0 bases from J; junction bases left unmatched: 8. Germline V gene lookup returns CDR1 MDHEN and CDR2 SYDVKM. The CDR3 runs to 18 residues. CDR3 sequence (DNA): TGTGCCAGCAGTTTGGGGATACTAGCGGGGGAAAGCACAGATACGCAGTATTTT. It translates to CASSLGILAGESTDTQYF.

The chain uses TRBV5-1 and TRBJ2-3; 9 nucleotides line up with TRBD1. This CDR3 region has 15 residues. Germline V gives CDR1 SGHRS, CDR2 YFSETQ. After removal of 5 bases from V and 3 bases from J, the junction contained 7 bases not matched to a gene. Here the CDR3 DNA reads TGCGCCAGCAGGCCTCGGGACAGGGCAACAGATACGCAGTATTTT. It codes for CASRPRDRATDTQYF. The variable domain in full, with the rest retrieved from reference TRBV5-1 and TRBJ2-3, is KAGVTQTPRYLIKTRGQQVTLSCSPISGHRSVSWYQQTPGQGLQFLFEYFSETQRNKGNFPGRFSGRQFSNSRSEMNVSTLELGDSALYLCASRPRDRATDTQYFGPGTRLTVL.

J is TRBJ1-5 and V is TRBV25-1; 9 bases are shared with TRBD1. CDR1 MGHDK and CDR2 SYGVNS come from the germline V gene. With 6 bases clipped from V and 3 bases from J, the junction kept 6 bases outside the gene matches. The CDR3 extends over 15 amino acids. CDR3 sequence reads: CASSTGGKDNQPQHF. The CDR3 DNA is TGTGCCAGCAGCACAGGGGGCAAGGACAATCAGCCCCAGCATTTT.

The chain recombines TRBV6-1 with TRBJ1-4; D is undetermined. This CDR3 contains 14 residues. Germline V gene sequence: CDR1 MNHNS, CDR2 SASEGT. V shed 7 bases and J shed 10 bases, with 19 bases lying between them. This CDR3 is CASIEPGPVGKLFF. The DNA of the CDR3 is TGTGCCAGCATCGAACCCGGACCGGTAGGAAAACTGTTTTTT.

The V and J genes are TRBV7-9 and TRBJ2-3; D unclear. Trimming shortened V by 6 bases and J by 11 bases, and 12 bases separated the two germline ends. Looked up from germline, CDR1 is SEHNR and CDR2 is FQNEAQ (reference sequence). This CDR3 spans 11 amino acids. The CDR3 nucleotides read TGTGCCAGCAGTCAGCTAGACCAGCAGTATTTT. This codes for CASSQLDQQYF.

V gene TRBV27 combines with J gene TRBJ2-3; 7 bases are a match to TRBD2. Losses at the gene ends were 2 bases for V and 6 bases for J; bases not matched to a gene: 11. CDR1 and CDR2 (germline): MNHEY, SMNVEV (reference sequence). CDR3 size: 16 residues. CDR3 DNA sequence: TGTGCCAGCAGTTTAAACCCAGCGGGGCGTCAGGATACGCAGTATTTT. Protein: CASSLNPAGRQDTQYF.

The chain couples TRBV2 to TRBJ2-7, with D maybe TRBD1 (6 bases). The V end was cut by 1 base, the J end by 5 bases, with 12 bases between. The V gene's germline CDR1 is SNHLY and CDR2 FYNNEI. This CDR3 has 14 residues. The CDR3 is CASSEVQGPHEQYF. The CDR3 DNA sequence: TGTGCCAGCAGTGAAGTACAGGGTCCCCACGAGCAGTACTTC.

The count of this clone is one. The chain recombines TRBV5-4 with TRBJ1-2; a weak D match, TRBD1 (6 bases). Trimming removed 6 bases from V and 8 bases from J, with 11 bases in between. This CDR3 region has 11 residues. The germline V gene has CDR1 SGHNT and CDR2 YYREEE (reference sequence). CDR3 residues: CASTGVFGYTF. The CDR3 DNA is TGTGCCAGCACAGGGGTATTCGGCTACACCTTC. The variable domain in full, completed from reference TRBV5-4 and TRBJ1-2, reads ETGVTQSPTHLIKTRGQQVTLRCSSQSGHNTVSWYQQALGQGPQFIFQYYREEENGRGNFPPRFSGLQFPNYSSELNVNALELDDSALYLCASTGVFGYTFGSGTRLTVV.

V and J are TRBV10-3 and TRBJ2-7; D unresolved. Trimming took 3 bases from V and 3 from J, leaving 6 bases between them. Germline assignment: CDR1 ENHRY and CDR2 SYGVKD. The CDR3 is 12 amino acids. The CDR3 nucleotides read TGTGCCATCAGTGATGTAGACTACGAGCAGTACTTC. It codes for CAISDVDYEQYF.

J is TRBJ2-1 and V is TRBV6-5; the match to TRBD2 covers 7 bases. Germline V gene lookup returns CDR1 MNHEY and CDR2 SVGAGI. CDR3 length: 13 amino acids. V lost 4 bases and J lost 7; bases outside the gene matches: 4. CDR3 DNA: TGTGCCAGCAGTTCCCCCGGGAGGAATGAGCAGTTCTTC. Translated, it gives CASSSPGRNEQFF.

This chain links TRBV5-6 with TRBJ2-6; D is perhaps TRBD1 (6 bases). This CDR3 is built from 16 residues. V was cut by 5 bases and J by 0 bases, with 12 bases left in between. Germline CDR1 SGHDT, CDR2 YYEEEE. The CDR3 spells CASRWGQSSGANVLTF. Here the CDR3 DNA reads TGTGCCAGCAGGTGGGGACAAAGCTCTGGGGCCAACGTCCTGACTTTC.

V gene TRBV18 combines with J gene TRBJ2-1; TRBD1 matches at 12 bases. This CDR3 is 16 amino acids long. The germline gives CDR1 KGHSH, CDR2 LQKENI. V shed 8 bases, J shed 7 bases, and the junction held 12 bases outside the gene matches. The CDR3 reads CASAQPGTGGLNEQFF. The CDR3 region has the DNA TGTGCCAGCGCCCAACCGGGGACAGGGGGCCTGAATGAGCAGTTCTTC. The whole variable domain, remainder taken from reference TRBV18 and TRBJ2-1, is NAGVMQNPRHLVRRRGQEARLRCSPMKGHSHVYWYRQLPEEGLKFMVYLQKENIIDESGMPKERFSAEFPKEGPSILRIQQVVRGDSAAYFCASAQPGTGGLNEQFFGPGTRLTVL.

As concerns this clone: The sample holds other DNA sequences that translate to the same CDR3. The chain employs TRBV5-6 and TRBJ2-3, with a possible D match to TRBD1 (6 bases). The germline V and J ends were trimmed by 0 bases and 2 bases, with 7 bases remaining between them. The CDR3 is 14 residues long. Per germline, CDR1 SGHDT and CDR2 YYEEEE. This CDR3 is CASSLGGPTDTQYF. In DNA form, the CDR3 reads TGTGCCAGCAGCTTGGGGGGGCCCACAGATACGCAGTATTTT.